These 5 T cell receptor beta chains came from one sample sequenced in a study of beta chain features in type 1 diabetes. Study-level findings and limits: In all four CD4+ subsets, TCRB CDR3 length was significantly, moderately reduced in type 1 diabetes.

Which antigens these TCRs recognize remains unknown. The study reverse transcribed the entire isolated RNA, so it sequenced expressed TCRB transcripts. Profiled with immunoSEQ multiplex PCR; TCRdb holds only in-frame clones, not every one. The sample comprises under 200,000 clones, 10% of which are singletons, and less than 0.5% rests with the top ten. The sample comprised central memory CD4+ T cells from blood. The receptors were gathered from a man under 40 with type 1 diabetes.

CDR3 sequence: CASSAGMSSYNEQFF. CDR3 bases: TGTGCCAGCAGTGCAGGAATGAGCTCCTACAATGAGCAGTTCTTC. This sequence joins TRBV28 and TRBJ2-1; D gene ambiguous. In germline, CDR1 is MDHEN, CDR2 SYDVKM. The CDR3 extends over 15 amino acids. Trimming shortened V by 5 bases and J by 0 bases, and 11 bases separated the two germline ends.

This chain connects TRBV7-3 to TRBJ2-1; 14 bases map to TRBD2. Germline V CDR1 and CDR2: SGHTA, FQGTGA. J gave up 7 bases and V 5 bases, and 10 bases lay outside the gene matches. The CDR3 loop spans 17 amino acids. CDR3: CASSPRGGTSGRNEQFF. The CDR3 coding sequence is TGTGCCAGCAGCCCAAGGGGGGGGACTAGCGGGAGAAATGAGCAGTTCTTC.

In the case of this clone: The same CDR3 can be traced to other DNA sequences in this sample. This rearrangement joins TRBV20-1 to TRBJ2-5, with D perhaps matching TRBD1 (5 bases). V was pared by 4 bases and J by 4 bases, with 7 bases between. This CDR3 comprises 11 residues. CDR1 DFQATT and CDR2 SNEGSKA come from the germline V gene (reference sequence). The CDR3 loop is CSAIRGETQYF. CDR3 DNA sequence: TGCAGTGCTATTAGGGGAGAGACCCAGTACTTC.

This clone has more than one count but fewer than ten. V usage is TRBV6-5 and J usage is TRBJ2-7; no clear D. V was clipped by 4 bases and J by 2 bases, with 6 bases between them. There are 12 residues in the CDR3. Germline V gene data show CDR1 as MNHEY and CDR2 as SVGAGI. CDR3 loop: CASSSRAYEQYF. The CDR3 DNA sequence: TGTGCCAGCAGTTCTCGAGCCTACGAGCAGTACTTC.

A few counts support this clone. The chain links TRBV5-6 to TRBJ2-2; D is unclear. V gave up 5 bases and J gave up 8 bases, with 10 bases separating them. CDR3 length: 12 residues. Germline V gene sequence: CDR1 SGHDT, CDR2 YYEEEE. CDR3 sequence: CASSRRPGELFF. The CDR3 DNA reads as TGTGCCAGCAGTAGGAGACCTGGGGAGCTGTTTTTT. Full variable domain (remainder filled in from reference TRBV5-6 and TRBJ2-2): DAGVTQSPTHLIKTRGQQVTLRCSPKSGHDTVSWYQQALGQGPQFIFQYYEEEERQRGNFPDRFSGHQFPNYSSELNVNALLLGDSALYLCASSRRPGELFFGEGSRLTVL.